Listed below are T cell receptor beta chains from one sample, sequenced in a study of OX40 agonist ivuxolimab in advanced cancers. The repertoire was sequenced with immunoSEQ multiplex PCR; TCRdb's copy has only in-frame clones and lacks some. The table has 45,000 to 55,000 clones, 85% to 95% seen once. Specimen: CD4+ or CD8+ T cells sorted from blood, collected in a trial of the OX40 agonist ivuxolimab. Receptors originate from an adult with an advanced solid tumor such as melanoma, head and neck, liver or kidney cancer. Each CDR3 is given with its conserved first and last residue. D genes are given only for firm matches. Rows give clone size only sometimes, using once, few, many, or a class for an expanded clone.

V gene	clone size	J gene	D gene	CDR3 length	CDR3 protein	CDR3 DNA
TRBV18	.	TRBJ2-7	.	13	CASSGTDSYEQYF	TGTGCCAGCTCTGGGACGGATTCCTACGAGCAGTACTTC
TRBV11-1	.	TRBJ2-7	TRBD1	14	CASSGRDRIYEQYF	TGTGCCAGCAGCGGCCGGGACAGGATCTACGAGCAGTACTTC
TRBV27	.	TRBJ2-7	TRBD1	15	CASSLGTGTGYEQYF	TGTGCCAGCAGTTTGGGGACAGGGACCGGGTACGAGCAGTACTTC
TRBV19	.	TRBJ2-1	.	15	CASSIKQSPYNEQFF	TGTGCCAGTAGTATAAAACAGAGTCCCTACAATGAGCAGTTCTTC
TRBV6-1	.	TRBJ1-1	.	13	CASSEGNPTEAFF	TGTGCCAGCAGTGAAGGGAATCCCACTGAAGCTTTCTTT
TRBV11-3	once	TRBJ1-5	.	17	CASSFPGLLATNQPQHF	TGTGCCAGCAGCTTCCCCGGACTCCTCGCCACGAATCAGCCCCAGCATTTT
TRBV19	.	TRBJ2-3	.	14	CASGRGTLTDTQYF	TGTGCCAGCGGACGGGGGACACTGACAGATACGCAGTATTTT
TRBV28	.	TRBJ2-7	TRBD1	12	CASRYRGREQYF	TGTGCCAGCAGATACAGGGGGCGCGAGCAGTACTTC
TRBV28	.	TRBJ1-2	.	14	CARSPAGSNYGYTF	TGTGCCAGATCGCCCGCAGGGTCAAACTATGGCTACACCTTC
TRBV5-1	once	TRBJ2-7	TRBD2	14	CASSLSGSAFEQYF	TGCGCCAGCAGCTTGAGCGGGAGCGCGTTCGAGCAGTACTTC
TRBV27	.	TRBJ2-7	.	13	CASGDSSSYEQYF	TGTGCCAGCGGCGACAGTTCCTCCTACGAGCAGTACTTC
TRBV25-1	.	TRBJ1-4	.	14	CASSPGGWFEKLFF	TGTGCCAGCAGTCCCGGGGGTTGGTTTGAAAAACTGTTTTTT
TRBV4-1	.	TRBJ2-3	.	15	CASSQGFTGTDTQYF	TGCGCCAGCAGCCAAGGATTTACCGGGACTGATACGCAGTATTTT
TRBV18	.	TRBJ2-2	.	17	CASSPPGLVVIAGELFF	TGTGCCAGCTCACCACCTGGCCTAGTCGTGATCGCCGGGGAGCTGTTTTTT
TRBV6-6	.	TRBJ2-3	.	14	CASSYSSGGDTQYF	TGTGCCAGCAGTTACTCGTCCGGGGGAGATACGCAGTATTTT
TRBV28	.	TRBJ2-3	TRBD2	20	CASSFLGLAGGSSSSDTQYF	TGTGCCAGCAGTTTTTTAGGACTAGCGGGAGGCTCATCGTCCTCAGATACGCAGTATTTT
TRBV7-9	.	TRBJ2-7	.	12	CASSPVSYEQYF	TGTGCCAGCAGCCCCGTATCCTACGAGCAGTACTTC
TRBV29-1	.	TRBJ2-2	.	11	CSVVGSGELFF	TGCAGCGTTGTAGGGAGCGGGGAGCTGTTTTTT
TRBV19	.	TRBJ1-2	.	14	CASTPTGGIDGYTF	TGTGCCAGTACCCCAACCGGGGGAATTGATGGCTACACCTTC
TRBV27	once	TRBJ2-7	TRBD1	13	CASSYQGAFEQYF	TGTGCCAGCAGTTACCAGGGGGCTTTCGAGCAGTACTTC
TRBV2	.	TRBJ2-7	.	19	CASSDSVLNPSRSSYEQYF	TGTGCCAGCAGTGATAGTGTCCTAAATCCTTCAAGAAGCTCCTACGAGCAGTACTTC
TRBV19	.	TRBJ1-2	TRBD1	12	CASRDRGNGYTF	TGTGCCAGTAGGGACAGGGGGAATGGCTACACCTTC
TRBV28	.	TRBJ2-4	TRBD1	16	CASSIHRGLAKNIQYF	TGTGCCAGCAGTATCCATAGGGGGCTAGCCAAAAACATTCAGTACTTC
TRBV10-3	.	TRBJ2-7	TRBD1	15	CAIREPGQGFHEQYF	TGTGCCATCAGGGAACCGGGACAGGGGTTCCACGAGCAGTACTTC
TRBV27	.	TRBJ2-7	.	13	CASSFGRSYEQYF	TGTGCCAGCAGTTTTGGCAGATCCTACGAGCAGTACTTC
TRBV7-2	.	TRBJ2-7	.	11	CASSGSYEQYF	TGTGCCAGCAGCGGGTCCTACGAGCAGTACTTC
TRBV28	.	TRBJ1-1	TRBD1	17	CASRLRRTGALGTEAFF	TGTGCCAGCAGACTCCGCCGTACAGGGGCCCTCGGCACTGAAGCTTTCTTT
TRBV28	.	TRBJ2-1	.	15	CASRTDSYLYNEQFF	TGTGCCAGCAGGACGGACAGTTACCTTTACAATGAGCAGTTCTTC
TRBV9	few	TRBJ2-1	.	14	CASSVDGQYNEQFF	TGTGCCAGCAGCGTAGATGGACAGTACAATGAGCAGTTCTTC
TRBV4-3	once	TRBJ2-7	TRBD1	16	CASSQDRGTGSYEQYF	TGCGCCAGCAGCCAAGATCGTGGGACAGGGAGCTACGAGCAGTACTTC
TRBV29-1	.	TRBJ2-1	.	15	CSVEDRAHGYNEQFF	TGCAGCGTTGAAGACAGGGCCCACGGCTACAATGAGCAGTTCTTC
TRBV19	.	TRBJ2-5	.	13	CASRLAVQETQYF	TGTGCCAGTAGATTAGCGGTCCAAGAGACCCAGTACTTC
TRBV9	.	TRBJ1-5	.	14	CASSAAESDQPQHF	TGTGCCAGCAGCGCGGCGGAGTCCGATCAGCCCCAGCATTTT